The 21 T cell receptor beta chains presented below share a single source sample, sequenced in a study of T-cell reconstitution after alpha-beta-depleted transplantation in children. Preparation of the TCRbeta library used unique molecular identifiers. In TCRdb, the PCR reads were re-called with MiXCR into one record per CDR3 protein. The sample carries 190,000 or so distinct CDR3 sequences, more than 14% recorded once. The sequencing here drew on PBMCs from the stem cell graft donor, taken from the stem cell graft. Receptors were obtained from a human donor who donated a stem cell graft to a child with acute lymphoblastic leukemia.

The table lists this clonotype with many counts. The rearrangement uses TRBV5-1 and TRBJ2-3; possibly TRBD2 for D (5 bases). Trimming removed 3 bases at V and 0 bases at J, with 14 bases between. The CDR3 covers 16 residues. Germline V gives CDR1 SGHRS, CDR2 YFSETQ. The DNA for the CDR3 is TGCGCCAGCAGCTCTCCGTGGACTGTGAGCACAGATACGCAGTATTTT. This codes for CASSSPWTVSTDTQYF. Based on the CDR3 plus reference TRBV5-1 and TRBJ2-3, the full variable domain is KAGVTQTPRYLIKTRGQQVTLSCSPISGHRSVSWYQQTPGQGLQFLFEYFSETQRNKGNFPGRFSGRQFSNSRSEMNVSTLELGDSALYLCASSSPWTVSTDTQYFGPGTRLTVL.

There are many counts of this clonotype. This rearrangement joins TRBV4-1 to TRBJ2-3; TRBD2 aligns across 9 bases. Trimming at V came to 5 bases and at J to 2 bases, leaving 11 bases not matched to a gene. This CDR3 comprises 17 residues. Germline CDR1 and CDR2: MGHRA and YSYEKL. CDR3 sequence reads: CASSEERTSAYTDTQYF. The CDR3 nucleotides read TGCGCCAGCAGCGAGGAGAGGACTAGCGCCTACACAGATACGCAGTATTTT.

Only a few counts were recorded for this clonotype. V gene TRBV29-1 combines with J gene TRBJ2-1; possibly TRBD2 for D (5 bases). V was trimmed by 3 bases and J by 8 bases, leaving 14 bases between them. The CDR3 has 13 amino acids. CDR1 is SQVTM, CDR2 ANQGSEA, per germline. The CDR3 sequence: CSVERAPWDEQFF. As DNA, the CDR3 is TGCAGCGTTGAGCGGGCCCCTTGGGATGAGCAGTTCTTC.

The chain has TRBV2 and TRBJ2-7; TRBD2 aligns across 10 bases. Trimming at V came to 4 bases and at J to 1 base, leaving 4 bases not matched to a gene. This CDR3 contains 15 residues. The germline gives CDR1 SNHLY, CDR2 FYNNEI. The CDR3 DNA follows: TGTGCCAGCAGTGGACTAGCGGGCCGTTCCTACGAGCAGTACTTC. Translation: CASSGLAGRSYEQYF.

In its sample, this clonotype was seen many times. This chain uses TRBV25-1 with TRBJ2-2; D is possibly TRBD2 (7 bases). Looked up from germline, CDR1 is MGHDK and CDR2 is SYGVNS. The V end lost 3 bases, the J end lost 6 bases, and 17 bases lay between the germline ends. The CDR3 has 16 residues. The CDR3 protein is CASSDPDGGLSGELFF. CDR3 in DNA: TGTGCCAGCAGTGATCCTGACGGGGGGCTGTCCGGGGAGCTGTTTTTT.

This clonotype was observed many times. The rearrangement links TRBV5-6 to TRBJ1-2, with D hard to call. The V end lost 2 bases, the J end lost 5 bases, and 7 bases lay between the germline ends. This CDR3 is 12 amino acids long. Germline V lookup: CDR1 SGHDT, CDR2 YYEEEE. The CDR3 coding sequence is TGTGCCAGCAGCTTATCAAATTATGGCTACACCTTC. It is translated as CASSLSNYGYTF.

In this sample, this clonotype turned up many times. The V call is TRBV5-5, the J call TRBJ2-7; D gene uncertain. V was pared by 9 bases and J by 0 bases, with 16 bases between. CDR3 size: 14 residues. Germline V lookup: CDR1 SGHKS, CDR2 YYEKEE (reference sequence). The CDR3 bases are TGTGCCACCGGTGAGACCCTTTCCTCCTACGAGCAGTACTTC. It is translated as CATGETLSSYEQYF.

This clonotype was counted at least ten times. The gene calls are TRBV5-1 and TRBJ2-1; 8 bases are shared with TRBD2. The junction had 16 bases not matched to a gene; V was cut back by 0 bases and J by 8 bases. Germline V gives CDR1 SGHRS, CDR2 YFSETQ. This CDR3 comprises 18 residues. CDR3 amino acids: CASSLDRAAGDFLDEQFF. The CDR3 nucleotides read TGCGCCAGCAGCTTGGACCGGGCAGCGGGAGACTTTCTGGATGAGCAGTTCTTC.

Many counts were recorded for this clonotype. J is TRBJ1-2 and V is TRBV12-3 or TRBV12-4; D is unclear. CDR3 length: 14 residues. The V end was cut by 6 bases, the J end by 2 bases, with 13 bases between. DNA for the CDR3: TGTGCCAGCAGCCTCTTCTGGGCGAACTATGGCTACACCTTC. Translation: CASSLFWANYGYTF.

As DNA, the CDR3 is TGCAGCGTTGTATCTCAGCCAAACGCTGAAGCTTTCTTT. This gives the protein CSVVSQPNAEAFF. The V gene is TRBV29-1, the J gene TRBJ1-1; no definite D call. The V end was cut by 4 bases, the J end by 6 bases, with 15 bases between. CDR1 and CDR2 (germline): SQVTM, ANQGSEA. The CDR3 totals 13 residues.

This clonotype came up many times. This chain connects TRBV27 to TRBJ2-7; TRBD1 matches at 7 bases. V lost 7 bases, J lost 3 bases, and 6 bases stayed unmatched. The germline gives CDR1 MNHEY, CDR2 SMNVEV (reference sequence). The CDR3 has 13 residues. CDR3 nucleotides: TGTGCCAGCACCCGCAGACAGGGCTACGAGCAGTACTTC. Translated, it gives CASTRRQGYEQYF.

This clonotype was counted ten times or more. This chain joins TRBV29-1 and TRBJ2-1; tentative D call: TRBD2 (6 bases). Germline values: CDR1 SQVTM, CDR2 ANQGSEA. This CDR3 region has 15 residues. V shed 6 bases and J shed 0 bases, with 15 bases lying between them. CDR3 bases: TGCAGCGTAGCAAGGGACTGGAACTCCTACAATGAGCAGTTCTTC. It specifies CSVARDWNSYNEQFF.

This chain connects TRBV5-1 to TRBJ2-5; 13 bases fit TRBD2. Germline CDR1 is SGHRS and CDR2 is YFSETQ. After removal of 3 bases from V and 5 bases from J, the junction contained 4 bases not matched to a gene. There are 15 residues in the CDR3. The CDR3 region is CASSSSTSGGETQYF. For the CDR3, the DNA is TGCGCCAGCAGCTCCTCGACTAGCGGGGGGGAGACCCAGTACTTC.

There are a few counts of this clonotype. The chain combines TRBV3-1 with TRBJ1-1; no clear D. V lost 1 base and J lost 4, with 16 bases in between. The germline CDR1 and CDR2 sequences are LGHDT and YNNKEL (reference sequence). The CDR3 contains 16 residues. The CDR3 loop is CASSQGDVWVGTEAFF. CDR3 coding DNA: TGTGCCAGCAGCCAAGGAGATGTATGGGTCGGCACTGAAGCTTTCTTT.

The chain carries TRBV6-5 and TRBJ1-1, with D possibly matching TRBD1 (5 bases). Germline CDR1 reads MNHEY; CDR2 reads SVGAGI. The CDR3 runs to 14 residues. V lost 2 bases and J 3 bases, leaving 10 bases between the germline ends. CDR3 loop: CASSYAGVDTEAFF. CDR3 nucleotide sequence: TGTGCCAGCAGTTACGCGGGGGTGGACACTGAAGCTTTCTTT.

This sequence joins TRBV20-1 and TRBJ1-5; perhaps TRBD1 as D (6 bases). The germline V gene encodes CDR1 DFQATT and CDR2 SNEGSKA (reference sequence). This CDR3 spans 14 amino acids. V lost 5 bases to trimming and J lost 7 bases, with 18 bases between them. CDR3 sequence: CSAPGGGPHQPQHF. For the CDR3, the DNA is TGCAGTGCTCCTGGAGGGGGGCCCCACCAGCCCCAGCATTTT.

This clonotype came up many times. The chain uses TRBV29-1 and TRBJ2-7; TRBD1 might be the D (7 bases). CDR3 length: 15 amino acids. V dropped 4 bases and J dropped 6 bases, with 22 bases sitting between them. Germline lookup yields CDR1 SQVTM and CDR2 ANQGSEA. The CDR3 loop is CSVGGTGEVPPEQYF. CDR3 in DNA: TGCAGCGTTGGAGGAACAGGGGAGGTTCCTCCCGAGCAGTACTTC.

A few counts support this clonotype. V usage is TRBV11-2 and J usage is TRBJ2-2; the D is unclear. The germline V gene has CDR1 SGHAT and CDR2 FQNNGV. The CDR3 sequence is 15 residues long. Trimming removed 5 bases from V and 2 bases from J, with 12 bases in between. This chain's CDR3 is CASSPLATNTGELFF. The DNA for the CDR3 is TGTGCCAGCAGCCCGCTCGCCACTAACACCGGGGAGCTGTTTTTT. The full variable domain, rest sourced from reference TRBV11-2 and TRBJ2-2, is EAGVAQSPRYKIIEKRQSVAFWCNPISGHATLYWYQQILGQGPKLLIQFQNNGVVDDSQLPKDRFSAERLKGVDSTLKIQPAKLEDSAVYLCASSPLATNTGELFFGEGSRLTVL.

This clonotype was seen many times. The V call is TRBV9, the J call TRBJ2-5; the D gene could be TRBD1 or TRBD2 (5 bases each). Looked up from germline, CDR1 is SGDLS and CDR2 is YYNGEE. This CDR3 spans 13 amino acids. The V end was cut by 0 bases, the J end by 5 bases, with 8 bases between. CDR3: CASSVGWGETQYF. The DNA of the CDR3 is TGTGCCAGCAGCGTAGGTTGGGGGGAGACCCAGTACTTC.

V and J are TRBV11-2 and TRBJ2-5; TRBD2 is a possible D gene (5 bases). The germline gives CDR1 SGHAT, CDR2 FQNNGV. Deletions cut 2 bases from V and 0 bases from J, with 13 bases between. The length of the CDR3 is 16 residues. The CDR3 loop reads CASSLLASQYQETQYF. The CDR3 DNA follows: TGTGCCAGCAGCTTATTAGCTAGCCAGTACCAAGAGACCCAGTACTTC.

CDR3 coding DNA: TGTGCCAGCCAAGCGGGAGGGCCTGAGGATACGCAGTATTTT. Its protein product is CASQAGGPEDTQYF. The gene calls are TRBV2 and TRBJ2-3; 10 positions match TRBD2. Germline V gene lookup returns CDR1 SNHLY and CDR2 FYNNEI. V was pared by 8 bases and J by 6 bases, with 8 bases of the junction left unmatched. The CDR3 spans 14 residues.